Listed here are 27 T cell receptor beta chains from one sample, sequenced in a study of T-cell memory formation after mild COVID-19. TCRdb ran MiXCR on the 5' RACE reads and lists one entry per CDR3 protein. Among approximately 230,000 distinct CDR3 sequences listed, 15% to 20% were seen once. The sample comprised PBMCs or a T cell subset sorted from them (not recorded which). The receptor set was obtained from a man younger than 30 who had mild COVID-19 (a few samples of this study predate the infection). Cell type and time point are not known.

The V gene is TRBV7-2, the J gene TRBJ1-1, with 8 bases identical to TRBD1. V shed 4 bases and J 5 bases; nucleotides not matched to a gene: 9. In germline, CDR1 is SGHTA, CDR2 FQGNSA. This CDR3 is built from 15 residues. CDR3 DNA: TGTGCCAGCAGCTGGACGCGGACAGGGAGGACTGAAGCTTTCTTT. The encoded protein is CASSWTRTGRTEAFF.

The table lists this clonotype with a few counts. The rearrangement links TRBV18 to TRBJ1-3; maybe TRBD1 (5 bases). Germline V lookup: CDR1 KGHSH, CDR2 LQKENI. The V end lost 6 bases, the J end lost 0 bases, and 12 bases lay between the germline ends. The CDR3 runs to 15 residues. CDR3 coding DNA: TGTGCCAGCTCTTCGGGACCGAGCTCTGGAAACACCATATATTTT. Its translation is CASSSGPSSGNTIYF.

This clonotype was detected a few times. The V gene is TRBV10-3, the J gene TRBJ1-1; 7 bases are shared with TRBD1. CDR3 size: 13 residues. The V gene's germline CDR1 is ENHRY and CDR2 SYGVKD. V gave up 10 bases and J gave up 1 base; unmatched junction bases: 6. This CDR3 is CATNRGQNTEAFF. As DNA, the CDR3 is TGTGCCACGAACAGGGGTCAGAACACTGAAGCTTTCTTT.

This clonotype showed up just a few times. CDR3 sequence reads: CASTQWDYGYTF. The DNA for the CDR3 is TGTGCCAGCACCCAGTGGGACTATGGCTACACCTTC. V gene TRBV12-3 or TRBV12-4 combines with J gene TRBJ1-2; D not resolved. The CDR3 runs 12 residues. Trimming cost V 7 bases and J 3 bases, with 9 bases left between them.

The gene calls are TRBV27 and TRBJ1-4, with D possibly matching TRBD1 (6 bases). Germline V gene sequence: CDR1 MNHEY, CDR2 SMNVEV (reference sequence). The CDR3 runs 15 residues. V was clipped by 2 bases and J by 3 bases, with 10 bases between them. For the CDR3, the DNA is TGTGCCAGCAGTTTACTGGCAGGGGCTAATGAAAAACTGTTTTTT. As protein: CASSLLAGANEKLFF.

This clonotype was counted ten times or more. The gene calls are TRBV7-2 and TRBJ2-2; 12 bases line up with TRBD2. Germline loops: CDR1 SGHTA, CDR2 FQGNSA. Trimming took 4 bases from V and 5 from J; bases not matched to a gene: 2. This CDR3 is built from 15 residues. CDR3 DNA: TGTGCCAGCAGCTCCGGACTAGCGGGGACCGGGGAGCTGTTTTTT. It encodes CASSSGLAGTGELFF.

The chain employs TRBV7-3 and TRBJ2-5; 8 bases fit TRBD2. The germline V gene encodes CDR1 SGHTA and CDR2 FQGTGA. This CDR3 spans 14 amino acids. Germline trimming cut 3 bases from V and 1 base from J; bases unmatched to any gene: 1. CDR3 residues: CASSFSGAQETQYF. The CDR3 bases are TGTGCCAGCAGCTTTAGCGGGGCCCAAGAGACCCAGTACTTC. The full variable domain, in which reference TRBV7-3 and TRBJ2-5 provide the parts outside the CDR3, is GAGVSQTPSNKVTEKGKYVELRCDPISGHTALYWYRQSLGQGPEFLIYFQGTGAADDSGLPNDRFFAVRPEGSVSTLKIQRTERGDSAVYLCASSFSGAQETQYFGPGTRLLVL.

The genes are TRBV25-1 and TRBJ2-1; TRBD1 might be the D (6 bases). Germline values: CDR1 MGHDK, CDR2 SYGVNS. V shed 10 bases and J shed 0 bases, with 13 bases lying between them. The CDR3 runs to 14 residues. CDR3 sequence reads: CAIPGQSSYNEQFF. CDR3 DNA: TGTGCCATCCCGGGACAAAGCTCCTACAATGAGCAGTTCTTC.

The chain carries TRBV4-2 and TRBJ1-1, with unresolved D. The germline CDR1 and CDR2 sequences are LGHNA and YNFKEQ. V was cut by 0 bases and J by 7 bases, with 3 bases left in between. This CDR3 spans 11 amino acids. In DNA, the CDR3 is TGTGCCAGCAGCCAAGATCGTGAAGCTTTCTTT. Amino acid sequence: CASSQDREAFF.

The chain carries TRBV4-1 and TRBJ1-4; D is unresolved. CDR3 size: 15 residues. The germline V gene encodes CDR1 MGHRA and CDR2 YSYEKL. Trimming left V 1 base short and J 0 bases short, with 6 bases between. This CDR3 is CASSQVIATNEKLFF. The CDR3 DNA is TGCGCCAGCAGCCAAGTAATTGCAACTAATGAAAAACTGTTTTTT.

This chain uses TRBV5-1 with TRBJ2-6; D remains unclear. Deletions cut 2 bases from V and 0 bases from J, with 6 bases between. Per germline, CDR1 SGHRS and CDR2 YFSETQ. The CDR3 extends over 15 amino acids. The DNA of the CDR3 is TGCGCCAGCAGCTTCTTAGGCTCTGGGGCCAACGTCCTGACTTTC. Translated, it gives CASSFLGSGANVLTF.

This clonotype occurred a few times. As DNA, the CDR3 is TGTGCCAGCAGCGTAGCGTTTGGGGCCAACGTCCTGACTTTC. Translated: CASSVAFGANVLTF. This chain links TRBV11-2 with TRBJ2-6; D is possibly TRBD2 (5 bases). The V gene's germline CDR1 is SGHAT and CDR2 FQNNGV. The CDR3 covers 14 residues. The V end was cut by 5 bases, the J end by 3 bases, with 8 bases between.

This chain uses TRBV19 with TRBJ1-2, with D uncertain. This CDR3 has 14 amino acids. V dropped 7 bases and J dropped 1 base, with 13 bases sitting between them. Germline V gene sequence: CDR1 LNHDA, CDR2 SQIVND (reference sequence). This chain's CDR3 is CASTHGPLNYGYTF. The CDR3 DNA follows: TGTGCCAGTACTCACGGACCTCTTAACTATGGCTACACCTTC.

The chain has TRBV6-2 or TRBV6-3 and TRBJ1-5; D gene uncertain. Germline CDR1 reads MNHEY; CDR2 reads SVGEGT. This CDR3 spans 15 amino acids. Trimming removed 2 bases from V and 3 bases from J, with 11 bases in between. DNA for the CDR3: TGTGCCAGCAGTTACGATCCAGGCCTCAATCAGCCCCAGCATTTT. Residues: CASSYDPGLNQPQHF.

This clonotype appeared a few times. V gene TRBV4-1 combines with J gene TRBJ1-5; D gene unclear. V was clipped by 4 bases and J by 8 bases, with 12 bases between them. From germline, CDR1 is MGHRA and CDR2 YSYEKL. The CDR3 contains 13 residues. CDR3 region: CASSPLITEPQHF. Here the CDR3 DNA reads TGCGCCAGCAGCCCTTTGATTACGGAGCCCCAGCATTTT.

The genes are TRBV27 and TRBJ2-3; no clear D gene. Per germline, CDR1 MNHEY and CDR2 SMNVEV (reference sequence). The CDR3 length is 13 residues. Trimming pared 4 bases from V and 1 base from J, leaving 6 bases between. The CDR3 sequence is CASSYERTDTQYF. The DNA of the CDR3 is TGTGCCAGCAGTTATGAGCGCACAGATACGCAGTATTTT.

This clonotype turned up a few times. The V gene is TRBV20-1, the J gene TRBJ1-2; D unclear. Germline CDR1 reads DFQATT; CDR2 reads SNEGSKA (reference sequence). The CDR3 consists of 11 residues. The ends were cut back, 5 bases at V and 8 bases at J, with 12 bases in the middle. The CDR3 DNA follows: TGCAGTGCTCTTGGATGGAAAGGCTACACCTTC. It codes for CSALGWKGYTF.

V is TRBV20-1 and J is TRBJ1-1; D unresolved. Germline CDR1 reads DFQATT; CDR2 reads SNEGSKA (reference sequence). Trimming removed 3 bases from V and 0 bases from J, with 14 bases in between. The CDR3 contains 15 residues. CDR3 amino acids: CSARARENMNTEAFF. The CDR3 DNA reads TGCAGTGCTAGGGCGCGGGAAAACATGAACACTGAAGCTTTCTTT.

This clonotype was seen only a few times. The chain recombines TRBV5-1 with TRBJ2-2; D remains unclear. Germline values: CDR1 SGHRS, CDR2 YFSETQ. There are 15 residues in the CDR3. The V end was cut by 1 base, the J end by 1 base, with 8 bases between. CDR3 in DNA: TGCGCCAGCAGCTTGTGGGCAGAGAACACCGGGGAGCTGTTTTTT. It encodes CASSLWAENTGELFF.

The V call is TRBV29-1, the J call TRBJ1-3, with unresolved D. Trimming stripped 7 bases from V and 0 bases from J, with 13 bases between. Germline CDR1 is SQVTM and CDR2 is ANQGSEA. This CDR3 has 14 residues. CDR3 sequence reads: CSALDPNSGNTIYF. The CDR3 nucleotides read TGCAGCGCCTTGGACCCTAACTCTGGAAACACCATATATTTT.

This sequence joins TRBV29-1 and TRBJ2-5, with TRBD1 identical over 10 bases. This CDR3 contains 14 residues. The germline V gene has CDR1 SQVTM and CDR2 ANQGSEA. V shed 8 bases and J 5 bases; nucleotides not matched to a gene: 11. The CDR3 reads CSIGTGVISETQYF. The CDR3 region has the DNA TGCAGCATAGGGACAGGGGTAATTTCGGAGACCCAGTACTTC.

This chain joins TRBV5-1 and TRBJ2-5; TRBD1 might be the D (6 bases). V lost 4 bases to trimming and J lost 1 base, with 8 bases between them. Germline V gene sequence: CDR1 SGHRS, CDR2 YFSETQ. The CDR3 covers 13 residues. CDR3 coding DNA: TGCGCCAGCAGCAAGGACAGCCAAGAGACCCAGTACTTC. As protein: CASSKDSQETQYF.

The table lists this clonotype with many counts. The chain recombines TRBV12-3 or TRBV12-4 with TRBJ1-6; TRBD1 might be the D (5 bases). The CDR3 is 14 amino acids. Trimming cost V 5 bases and J 6 bases, with 11 bases left between them. Here the CDR3 DNA reads TGTGCCAGCAGTCCCGGACAACCTAATTCACCCCTCCACTTT. Translation gives CASSPGQPNSPLHF.

This clonotype was counted only a few times. CDR3 coding DNA: TGCGCCAGCAGCCCATACGGGCGACTAGCCGTATCCCCCAATGAGCAGTTCTTC. It is translated as CASSPYGRLAVSPNEQFF. The chain is built from TRBV5-1 and TRBJ2-1; 7 nucleotides line up with TRBD2. This CDR3 has 18 residues. Losses at the gene ends were 4 bases for V and 6 bases for J; bases not matched to a gene: 19. CDR1 is SGHRS, CDR2 YFSETQ, per germline.

This clonotype showed up just a few times. The CDR3: CSASRTDNQPQHF. Here the CDR3 DNA reads TGCAGTGCTAGCAGGACCGACAATCAGCCCCAGCATTTT. The V gene is TRBV20-1, the J gene TRBJ1-5; D is unresolved. CDR1 and CDR2 from the germline V gene are DFQATT and SNEGSKA (reference sequence). CDR3 length: 13 residues. Trimming cost V 3 bases and J 3 bases, with 9 bases left between them.

The chain links TRBV4-2 to TRBJ1-6, with a tentative D call TRBD1 (5 bases). Trimming cost V 4 bases and J 6 bases, with 13 bases left between them. Germline V gives CDR1 LGHNA, CDR2 YNFKEQ. This CDR3 has 15 amino acids. CDR3 loop: CASSPGGRINSPLHF. The CDR3 DNA is TGTGCCAGCAGCCCGGGGGGTCGGATTAATTCACCCCTCCACTTT.

The gene calls are TRBV10-1 and TRBJ2-3; perhaps TRBD2 as D (5 bases). In germline, CDR1 is WNHNN, CDR2 SYGVQD (reference sequence). Trimming took off 0 bases at V and 6 bases at J, with 10 bases between the two ends. The CDR3 runs to 14 residues. The CDR3 here is CASSESGRADTQYF. The CDR3 DNA reads as TGCGCCAGCAGTGAGTCTGGGAGAGCCGATACGCAGTATTTT.